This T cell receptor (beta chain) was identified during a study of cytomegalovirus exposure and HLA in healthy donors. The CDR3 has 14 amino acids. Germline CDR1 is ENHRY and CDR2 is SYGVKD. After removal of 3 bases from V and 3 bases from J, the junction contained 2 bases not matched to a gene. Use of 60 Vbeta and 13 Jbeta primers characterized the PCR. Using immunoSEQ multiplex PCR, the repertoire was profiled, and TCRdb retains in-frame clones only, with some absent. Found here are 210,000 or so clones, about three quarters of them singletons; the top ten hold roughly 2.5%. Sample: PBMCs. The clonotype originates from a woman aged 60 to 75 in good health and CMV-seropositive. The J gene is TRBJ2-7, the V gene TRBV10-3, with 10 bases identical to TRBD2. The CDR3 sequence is CAISDPSGGYEQYF. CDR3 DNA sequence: TGTGCCATCAGTGATCCTAGCGGGGGCTACGAGCAGTACTTC.